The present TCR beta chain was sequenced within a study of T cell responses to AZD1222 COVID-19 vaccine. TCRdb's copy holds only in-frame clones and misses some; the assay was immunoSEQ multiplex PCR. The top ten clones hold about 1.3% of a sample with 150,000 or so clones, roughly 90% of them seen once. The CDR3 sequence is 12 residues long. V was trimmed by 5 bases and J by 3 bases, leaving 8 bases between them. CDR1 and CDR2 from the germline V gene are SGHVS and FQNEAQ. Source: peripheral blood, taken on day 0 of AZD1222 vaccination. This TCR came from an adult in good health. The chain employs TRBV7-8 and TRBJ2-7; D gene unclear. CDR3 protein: CASSPSGYEQYF. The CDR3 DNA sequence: TGTGCCAGCAGCCCTTCAGGCTACGAGCAGTACTTC.